This T cell receptor (beta chain) was retrieved from a study of blood T cells in healthy people across ages. Overall study context: Through template switching, about one barcoded beta molecule was captured per two T cells, as measured in model experiments.

V was clipped by 1 base and J by 0 bases, with 13 bases between them. Germline V gene data show CDR1 as MNHNS and CDR2 as SASEGT. This CDR3 region has 16 residues. Sample-barcoded 5' priming and a J-beta primer mix drove a second PCR of roughly 6 to 12 cycles. TCRdb reprocessed the 5' RACE reads via MiXCR and lists one record per CDR3 protein. Here the sample spans 800,000 to 1,000,000 distinct CDR3 sequences, roughly 50% being singletons. The chain recombines TRBV6-1 with TRBJ2-7, with D possibly matching TRBD2 (5 bases). The sequenced material came from blood. The clonotype originates from a young man in good health. The CDR3 region is CASSEVGVYNSYEQYF. In DNA, the CDR3 is TGTGCCAGCAGTGAAGTCGGGGTTTACAACTCCTACGAGCAGTACTTC.